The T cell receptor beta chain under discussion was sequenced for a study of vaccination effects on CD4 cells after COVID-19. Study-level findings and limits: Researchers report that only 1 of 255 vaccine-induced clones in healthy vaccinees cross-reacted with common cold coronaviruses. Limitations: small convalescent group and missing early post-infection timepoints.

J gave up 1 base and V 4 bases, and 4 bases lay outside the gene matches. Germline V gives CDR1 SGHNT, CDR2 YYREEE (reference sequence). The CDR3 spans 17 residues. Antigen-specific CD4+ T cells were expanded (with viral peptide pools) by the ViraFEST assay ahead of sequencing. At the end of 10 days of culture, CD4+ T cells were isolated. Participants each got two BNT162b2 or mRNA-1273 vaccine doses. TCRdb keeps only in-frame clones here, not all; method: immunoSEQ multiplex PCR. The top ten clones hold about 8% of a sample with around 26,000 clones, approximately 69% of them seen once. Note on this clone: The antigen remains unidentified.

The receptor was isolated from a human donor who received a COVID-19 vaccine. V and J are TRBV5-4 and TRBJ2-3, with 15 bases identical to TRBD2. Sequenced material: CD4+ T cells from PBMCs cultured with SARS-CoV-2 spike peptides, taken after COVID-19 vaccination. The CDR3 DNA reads TGTGCCAGCAGCGGGGGACTAGCGGGAGGACGCACAGATACGCAGTATTTT. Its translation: CASSGGLAGGRTDTQYF.